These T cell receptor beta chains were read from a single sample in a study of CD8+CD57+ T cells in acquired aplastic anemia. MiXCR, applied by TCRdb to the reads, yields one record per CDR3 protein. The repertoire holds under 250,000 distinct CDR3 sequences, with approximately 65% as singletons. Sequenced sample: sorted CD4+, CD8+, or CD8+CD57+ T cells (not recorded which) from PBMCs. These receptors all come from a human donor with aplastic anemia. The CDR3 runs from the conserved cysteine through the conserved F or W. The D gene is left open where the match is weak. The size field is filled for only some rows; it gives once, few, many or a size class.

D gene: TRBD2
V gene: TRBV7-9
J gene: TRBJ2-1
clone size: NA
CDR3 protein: CASSPPQWIAGGPPNEQFF
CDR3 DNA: TGTGCCAGCAGCCCCCCACAGTGGATAGCGGGGGGGCCCCCCAATGAGCAGTTCTTC

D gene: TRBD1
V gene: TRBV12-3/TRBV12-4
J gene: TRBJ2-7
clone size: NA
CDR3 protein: CASRRTGIDEQYF
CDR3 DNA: TGTGCCAGCAGACGGACAGGGATCGACGAGCAGTACTTC

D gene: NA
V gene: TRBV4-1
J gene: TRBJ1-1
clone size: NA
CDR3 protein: CASSRQESSEAFF
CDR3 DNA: TGCGCCAGCAGTCGACAGGAATCTTCTGAAGCTTTCTTT

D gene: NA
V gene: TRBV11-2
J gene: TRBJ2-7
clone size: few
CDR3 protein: CASSLEGHSYEQYF
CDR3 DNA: TGTGCCAGCAGCTTAGAGGGCCACTCCTACGAGCAGTACTTC

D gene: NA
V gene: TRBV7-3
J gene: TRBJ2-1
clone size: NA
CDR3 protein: CASSSSGTSYNEQFF
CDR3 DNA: TGTGCCAGCAGCTCGAGCGGAACCTCCTACAATGAGCAGTTCTTC

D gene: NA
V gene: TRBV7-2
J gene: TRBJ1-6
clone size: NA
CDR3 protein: CASSLVVALQNSPLHF
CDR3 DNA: TGTGCCAGCAGCTTAGTTGTGGCCCTACAAAATTCACCCCTCCACTTT

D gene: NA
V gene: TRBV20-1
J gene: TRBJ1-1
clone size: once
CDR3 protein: CSADSIGLNTEAFF
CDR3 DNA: TGCAGTGCTGATTCAATAGGGCTGAACACTGAAGCTTTCTTT

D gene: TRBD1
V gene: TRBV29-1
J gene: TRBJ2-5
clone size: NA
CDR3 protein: CSVYRTGETQYF
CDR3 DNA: TGCAGCGTTTACCGGACAGGAGAGACCCAGTACTTC

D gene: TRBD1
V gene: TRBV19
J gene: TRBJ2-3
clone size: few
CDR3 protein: CASKRQGSGDTQYF
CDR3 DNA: TGTGCCAGTAAAAGACAGGGCAGTGGAGATACGCAGTATTTT

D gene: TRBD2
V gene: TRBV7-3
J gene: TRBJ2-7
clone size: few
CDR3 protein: CASSLMPAGEDYEQYF
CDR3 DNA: TGTGCCAGCAGCTTAATGCCAGCGGGGGAGGACTACGAGCAGTACTTC

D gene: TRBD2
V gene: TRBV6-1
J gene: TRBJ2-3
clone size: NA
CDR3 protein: CASTSGRATDTQYF
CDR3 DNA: TGTGCCAGTACTAGCGGGAGAGCGACAGATACGCAGTATTTT

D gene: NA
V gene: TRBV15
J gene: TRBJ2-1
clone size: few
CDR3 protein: CATSRERRRYEQFF
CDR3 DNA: TGTGCCACCAGCAGAGAAAGGCGAAGGTATGAGCAGTTCTTC

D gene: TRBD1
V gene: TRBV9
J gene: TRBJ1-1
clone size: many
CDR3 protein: CASSVGTGNTEAFF
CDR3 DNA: TGTGCCAGCAGCGTAGGGACAGGCAACACTGAAGCTTTCTTT

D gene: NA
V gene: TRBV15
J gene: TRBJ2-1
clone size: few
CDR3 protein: CATSSSRSVLTYNEQFF
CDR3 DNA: TGTGCCACCAGCAGCTCCAGGTCGGTACTTACCTACAATGAGCAGTTCTTC

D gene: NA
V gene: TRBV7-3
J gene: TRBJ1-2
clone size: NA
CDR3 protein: CASSSGGFTPGGYTF
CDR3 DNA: TGTGCCAGCAGCTCTGGGGGGTTCACCCCCGGCGGCTACACCTTC

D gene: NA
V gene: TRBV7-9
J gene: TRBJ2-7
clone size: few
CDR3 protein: CASSFGPWEQYF
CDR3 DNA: TGTGCCAGCAGCTTCGGCCCGTGGGAGCAGTACTTC

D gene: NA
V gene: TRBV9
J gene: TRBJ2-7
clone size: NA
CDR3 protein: CASSVGSQPYEQYF
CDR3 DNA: TGTGCCAGCAGCGTAGGTAGCCAGCCTTACGAGCAGTACTTC

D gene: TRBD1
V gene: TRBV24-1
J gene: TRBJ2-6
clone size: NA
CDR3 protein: CATSDRTGGNVLTF
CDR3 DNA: TGTGCCACCAGTGACCGGACAGGGGGCAACGTCCTGACTTTC

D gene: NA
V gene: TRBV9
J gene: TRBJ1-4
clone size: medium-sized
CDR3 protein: CASSVKAAATNEKLFF
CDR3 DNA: TGTGCCAGCAGCGTAAAGGCCGCTGCAACTAATGAAAAACTGTTTTTT

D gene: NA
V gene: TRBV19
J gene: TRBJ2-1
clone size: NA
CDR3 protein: CASSGQRRAGEQFF
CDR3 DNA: TGTGCCAGTAGTGGCCAGAGAAGGGCCGGCGAGCAGTTCTTC

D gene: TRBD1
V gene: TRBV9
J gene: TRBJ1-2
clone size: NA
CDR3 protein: CASSVVGTGGAGGYTF
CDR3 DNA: TGTGCCAGCAGCGTAGTAGGGACAGGGGGCGCAGGTGGCTACACCTTC

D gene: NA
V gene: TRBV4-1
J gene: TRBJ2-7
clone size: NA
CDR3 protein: CASSQEGGIYEQYF
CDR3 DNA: TGCGCCAGCAGCCAAGAAGGCGGGATATACGAGCAGTACTTC

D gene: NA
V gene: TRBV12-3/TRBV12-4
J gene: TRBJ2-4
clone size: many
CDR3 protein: CASSQGRGNIQYF
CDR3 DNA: TGTGCCAGCAGTCAGGGTCGAGGGAACATTCAGTACTTC

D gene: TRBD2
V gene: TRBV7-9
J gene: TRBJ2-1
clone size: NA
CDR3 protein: CASSMGGVNEQFF
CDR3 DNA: TGTGCCAGCAGCATGGGGGGGGTCAATGAGCAGTTCTTC

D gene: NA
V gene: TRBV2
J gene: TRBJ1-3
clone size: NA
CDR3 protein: CASSEAGTTSGNTIYF
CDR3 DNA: TGTGCCAGCAGTGAGGCAGGGACAACCTCTGGAAACACCATATATTTT

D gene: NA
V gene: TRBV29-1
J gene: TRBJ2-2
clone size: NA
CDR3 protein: CSVGDSNTGELFF
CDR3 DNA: TGCAGCGTTGGTGACTCGAACACCGGGGAGCTGTTTTTT

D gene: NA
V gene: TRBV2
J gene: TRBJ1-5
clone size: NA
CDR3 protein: CASNRDGNSNQPQHF
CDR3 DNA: TGTGCCAGCAATCGGGACGGGAATAGCAATCAGCCCCAGCATTTT

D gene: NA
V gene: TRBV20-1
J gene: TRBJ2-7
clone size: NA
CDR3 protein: CSATGTYEQYF
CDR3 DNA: TGCAGTGCTACAGGTACCTACGAGCAGTACTTC

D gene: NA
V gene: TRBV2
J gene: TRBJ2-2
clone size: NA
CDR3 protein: CASKPDTGELFF
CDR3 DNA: TGTGCCAGCAAGCCAGACACCGGGGAGCTGTTTTTT

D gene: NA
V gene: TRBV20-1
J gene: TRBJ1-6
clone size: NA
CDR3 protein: CSAPRGVSLHF
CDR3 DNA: TGCAGTGCCCCACGGGGTGTAAGCCTCCACTTT

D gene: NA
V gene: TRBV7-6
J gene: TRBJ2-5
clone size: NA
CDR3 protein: CASSFSRVQETQYF
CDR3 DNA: TGTGCCAGCAGCTTTAGCCGGGTCCAAGAGACCCAGTACTTC

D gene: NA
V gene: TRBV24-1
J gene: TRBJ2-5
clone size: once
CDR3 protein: CATSDSKTGETQYF
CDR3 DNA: TGTGCCACCAGTGACAGCAAGACTGGAGAGACCCAGTACTTC

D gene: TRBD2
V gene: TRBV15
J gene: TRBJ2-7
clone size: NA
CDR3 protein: CATSTGLAGVNEQYF
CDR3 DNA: TGTGCCACCAGCACTGGACTAGCGGGAGTCAATGAGCAGTACTTC

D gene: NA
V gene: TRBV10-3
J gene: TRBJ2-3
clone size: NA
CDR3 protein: CAISVRGRTDTQYF
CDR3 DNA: TGTGCCATCAGTGTTCGGGGTCGAACAGATACGCAGTATTTT

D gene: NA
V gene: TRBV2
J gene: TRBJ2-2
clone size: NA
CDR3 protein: CASNEAGLLAYGELFF
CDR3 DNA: TGTGCCAGCAACGAGGCAGGGCTTCTAGCCTACGGGGAGCTGTTTTTT

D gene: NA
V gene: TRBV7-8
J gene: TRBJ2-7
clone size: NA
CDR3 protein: CASTPLTESGQYF
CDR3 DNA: TGTGCCAGCACCCCTCTGACTGAATCAGGGCAGTACTTC

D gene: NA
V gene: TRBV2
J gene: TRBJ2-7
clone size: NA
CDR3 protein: CASSEGGIYEQYF
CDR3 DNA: TGTGCCAGCAGTGAAGGGGGGATCTACGAGCAGTACTTC

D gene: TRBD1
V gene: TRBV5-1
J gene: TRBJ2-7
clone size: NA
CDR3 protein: CASSGAGTGSYEQYF
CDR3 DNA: TGCGCCAGCAGCGGAGCCGGGACAGGGTCTTACGAGCAGTACTTC

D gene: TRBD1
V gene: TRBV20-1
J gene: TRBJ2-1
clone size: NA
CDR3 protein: CSAAVATGLYNEQFF
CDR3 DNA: TGCAGTGCCGCCGTCGCGACAGGGCTATACAATGAGCAGTTCTTC

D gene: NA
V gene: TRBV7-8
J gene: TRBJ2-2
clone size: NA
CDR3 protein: CASSLYTAGELFF
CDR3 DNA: TGTGCCAGCAGCCTCTATACGGCCGGGGAGCTGTTTTTT

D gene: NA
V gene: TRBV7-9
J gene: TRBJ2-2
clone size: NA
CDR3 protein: CASVGELFF
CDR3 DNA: TGTGCCAGTGTCGGGGAGCTGTTTTTT

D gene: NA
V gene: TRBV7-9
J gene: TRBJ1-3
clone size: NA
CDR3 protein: CACSFGGDRPSTLGF
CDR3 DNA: NA

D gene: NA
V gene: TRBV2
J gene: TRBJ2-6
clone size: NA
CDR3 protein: CASEKRPISLSGANVLTF
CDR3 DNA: TGTGCCAGTGAAAAGCGGCCGATCAGCCTCTCTGGGGCCAACGTCCTGACCTTC

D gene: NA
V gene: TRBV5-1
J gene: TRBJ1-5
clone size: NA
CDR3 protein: CASSLALGQPQHF
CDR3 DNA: TGCGCCAGCAGCTTGGCCTTGGGGCAGCCCCAGCATTTT

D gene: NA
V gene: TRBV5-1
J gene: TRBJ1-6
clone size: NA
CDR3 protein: CASSLGSQLIEPLHF
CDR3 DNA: TGCGCCAGCAGCTTGGGTAGCCAGCTGATCGAACCCCTCCACTTT

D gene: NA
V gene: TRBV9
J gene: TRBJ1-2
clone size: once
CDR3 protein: CASSRALPGQNYGYTF
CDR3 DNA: TGTGCCAGCAGCCGGGCTCTTCCGGGTCAGAACTATGGCTACACCTTC

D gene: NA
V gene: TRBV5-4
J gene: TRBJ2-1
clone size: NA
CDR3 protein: CASSRDRSSYNEQFF
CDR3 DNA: TGTGCCAGCAGTCGGGACCGAAGCTCCTACAATGAGCAGTTCTTC

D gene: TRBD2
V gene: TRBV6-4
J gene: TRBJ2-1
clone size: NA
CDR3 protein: CATSEGGGGGNEQFF
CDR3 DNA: TGTGCCACCTCGGAGGGCGGCGGGGGTGGCAATGAGCAGTTCTTC

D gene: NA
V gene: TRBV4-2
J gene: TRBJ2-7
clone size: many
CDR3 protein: CASSPDLPYEQYF
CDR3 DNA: TGTGCCAGCAGCCCGGACTTGCCCTACGAGCAGTACTTC

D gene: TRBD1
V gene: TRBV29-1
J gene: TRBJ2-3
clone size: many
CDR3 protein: CSVGTGITDTQYF
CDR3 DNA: TGCAGCGTTGGGACAGGGATCACAGATACGCAGTATTTT

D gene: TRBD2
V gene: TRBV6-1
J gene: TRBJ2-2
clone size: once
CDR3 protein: CASSQPGGVQTGELFF
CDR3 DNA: TGTGCCAGCAGTCAACCGGGAGGGGTACAGACCGGGGAGCTGTTTTTT

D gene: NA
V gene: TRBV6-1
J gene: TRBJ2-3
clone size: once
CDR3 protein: CASSEAQQTFTDTQYF
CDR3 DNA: TGTGCCAGCAGTGAAGCCCAACAAACCTTTACAGATACGCAGTATTTT